The 10 T cell receptor beta chains presented below share a single source sample, sequenced in a study of blood T cell repertoires in COVID-19. TCRdb keeps only in-frame clones here, not all; method: immunoSEQ multiplex PCR. The sample shows some 220,000 clones, around 86% of them seen only once. Material for sequencing was peripheral blood. Receptors were obtained from a woman between 65 and 79 years old with COVID-19, enrolled during active disease.

The J gene is TRBJ2-5, the V gene TRBV6-5, with TRBD2 as a possible D gene (6 bases). The CDR3 has 13 residues. The germline V and J ends were trimmed by 6 bases and 5 bases, with 13 bases remaining between them. The germline V gene encodes CDR1 MNHEY and CDR2 SVGAGI. CDR3 sequence reads: CASRGGAGETQYF. In DNA form, the CDR3 reads TGTGCCAGCAGGGGGGGAGCAGGCGAGACCCAGTACTTC.

The V and J genes are TRBV5-1 and TRBJ1-1; D gene ambiguous. Trimming took off 5 bases at V and 0 bases at J, with 8 bases between the two ends. Per germline, CDR1 SGHRS and CDR2 YFSETQ. The CDR3 spans 13 residues. CDR3 sequence: CASRASLNTEAFF. Here the CDR3 DNA reads TGCGCCAGCAGAGCGTCCTTGAACACTGAAGCTTTCTTT.

The chain is built from TRBV7-8 and TRBJ2-7; the D gene is possibly TRBD2 (5 bases). The CDR3 consists of 15 residues. Germline V gene data show CDR1 as SGHVS and CDR2 as FQNEAQ. With 9 bases removed from V and 5 bases from J, the gap between germline ends came to 23 bases. CDR3 residues: CASSSERRIGDEQYF. DNA of the CDR3: TGTGCCAGTAGCAGCGAGCGGAGGATCGGGGACGAGCAGTACTTC.

The rearrangement links TRBV11-2 to TRBJ2-1; 12 bases match TRBD2. Germline V CDR1 and CDR2: SGHAT, FQNNGV. The CDR3 contains 17 residues. The V and J ends lost 1 base and 6 bases, in that order; junction bases with no gene match: 7. In DNA, the CDR3 is TGTGCCAGCAGCTTAGTAACTAGCGGGAGGATAAGCAATGAGCAGTTCTTC. This codes for CASSLVTSGRISNEQFF.

This sequence joins TRBV5-1 and TRBJ1-5; no clear D. CDR3 length: 14 residues. V dropped 3 bases and J dropped 6 bases, with 13 bases sitting between them. Germline CDR1 SGHRS, CDR2 YFSETQ. The CDR3 sequence: CASSSGGGGQPQHF. CDR3 in DNA: TGCGCCAGCAGCTCTGGCGGCGGAGGTCAGCCCCAGCATTTT.

DNA for the CDR3: TGCAGCGCCACCGTACAGGACGAGAAGCAGTTCTTC. As protein: CSATVQDEKQFF. The chain carries TRBV29-1 and TRBJ2-1; tentatively, D is TRBD1 (5 bases). The germline V gene encodes CDR1 SQVTM and CDR2 ANQGSEA. This CDR3 has 12 amino acids. Trimming cost V 7 bases and J 11 bases, with 18 bases left between them.

The table lists this clone with a few counts. The same CDR3 arises from other DNA sequences in this sample as well. The chain has TRBV7-2 and TRBJ1-2, with 9 positions matching TRBD1. The germline CDR1 and CDR2 sequences are SGHTA and FQGNSA. CDR3 length: 13 residues. V was clipped by 2 bases and J by 6 bases; unmatched bases: 1. The CDR3 nucleotides are TGTGCCAGCAGCTTACGACAGGGGGATGGCTACACCTTC. Its protein is CASSLRQGDGYTF.

The chain has TRBV28 and TRBJ1-2, with D perhaps TRBD1 (6 bases). The CDR3 runs to 11 residues. V shed 6 bases and J shed 8 bases, with 10 bases lying between them. From germline, CDR1 is MDHEN and CDR2 SYDVKM. The CDR3 protein is CASRGGAGYTF. DNA of the CDR3: TGTGCCAGCAGAGGGGGGGCGGGCTACACCTTC.

The chain has TRBV28 and TRBJ2-7, with D perhaps TRBD2 (6 bases). V shed 1 base and J shed 5 bases, with 9 bases lying between them. Per germline, CDR1 MDHEN and CDR2 SYDVKM. This CDR3 has 13 residues. The CDR3 sequence is CASSLLKRDEQYF. DNA of the CDR3: TGTGCCAGCAGTTTATTGAAGCGGGACGAGCAGTACTTC.

The chain links TRBV18 to TRBJ1-3, with 10 bases that match TRBD1. The junction had 10 bases not matched to a gene; V was cut back by 5 bases and J by 0 bases. The germline V gene has CDR1 KGHSH and CDR2 LQKENI. The CDR3 sequence is 18 residues long. Here the CDR3 reads CASSFGTGDKSSGNTIYF. The CDR3 DNA sequence: TGTGCCAGCTCATTCGGGACAGGGGACAAAAGCTCTGGAAACACCATATATTTT.